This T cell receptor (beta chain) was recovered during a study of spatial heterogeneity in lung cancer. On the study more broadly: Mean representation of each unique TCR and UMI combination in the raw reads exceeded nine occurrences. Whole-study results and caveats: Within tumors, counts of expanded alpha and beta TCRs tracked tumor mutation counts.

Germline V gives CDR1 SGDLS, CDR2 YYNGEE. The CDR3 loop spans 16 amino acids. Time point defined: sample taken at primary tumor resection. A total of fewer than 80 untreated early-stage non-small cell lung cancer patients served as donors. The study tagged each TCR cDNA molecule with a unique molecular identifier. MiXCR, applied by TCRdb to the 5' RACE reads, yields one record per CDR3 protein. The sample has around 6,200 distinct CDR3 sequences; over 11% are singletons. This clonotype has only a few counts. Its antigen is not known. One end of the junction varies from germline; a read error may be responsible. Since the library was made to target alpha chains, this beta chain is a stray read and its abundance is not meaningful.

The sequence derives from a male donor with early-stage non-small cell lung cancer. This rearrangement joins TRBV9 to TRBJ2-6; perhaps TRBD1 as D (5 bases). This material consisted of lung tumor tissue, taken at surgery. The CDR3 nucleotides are TGTGCCAGCAGCTCAAATCTCGACTCTGGGGCCAACGCCCTGACTTTC. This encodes CASSSNLDSGANALTF. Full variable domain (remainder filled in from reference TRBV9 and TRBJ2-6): DSGVTQTPKHLITATGQRVTLRCSPRSGDLSVYWYQQSLDQGLQFLIQYYNGEERAKGNILERFSAQQFPDLHSELNLSSLELGDSALYFCASSSNLDSGANALTFGAGSRLTVL.